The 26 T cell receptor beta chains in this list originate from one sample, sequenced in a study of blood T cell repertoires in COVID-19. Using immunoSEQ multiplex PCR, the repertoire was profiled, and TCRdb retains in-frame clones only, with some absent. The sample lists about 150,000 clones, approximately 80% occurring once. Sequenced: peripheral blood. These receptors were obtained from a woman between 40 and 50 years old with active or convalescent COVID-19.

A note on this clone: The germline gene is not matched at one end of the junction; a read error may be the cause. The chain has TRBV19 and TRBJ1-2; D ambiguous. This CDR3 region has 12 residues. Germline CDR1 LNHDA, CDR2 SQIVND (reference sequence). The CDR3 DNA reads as TGTGCCAGTAGGATAGGAGAAAATGGCTACACCTTC. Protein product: CASRIGENGYTF.

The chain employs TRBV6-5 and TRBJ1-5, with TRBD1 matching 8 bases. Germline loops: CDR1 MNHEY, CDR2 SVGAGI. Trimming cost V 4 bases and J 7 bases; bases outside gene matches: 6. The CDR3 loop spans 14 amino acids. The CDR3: CASSLTGAGQPQHF. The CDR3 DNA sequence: TGTGCCAGCAGTTTGACAGGGGCGGGGCAGCCCCAGCATTTT.

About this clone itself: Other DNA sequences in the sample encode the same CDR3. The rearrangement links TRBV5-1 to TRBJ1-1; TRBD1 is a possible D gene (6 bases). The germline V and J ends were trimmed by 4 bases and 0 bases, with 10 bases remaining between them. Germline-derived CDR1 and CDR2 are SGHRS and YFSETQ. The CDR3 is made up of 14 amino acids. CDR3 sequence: CASSPGTLNTEAFF. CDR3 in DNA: TGCGCCAGCAGCCCGGGGACACTGAACACTGAAGCTTTCTTT.

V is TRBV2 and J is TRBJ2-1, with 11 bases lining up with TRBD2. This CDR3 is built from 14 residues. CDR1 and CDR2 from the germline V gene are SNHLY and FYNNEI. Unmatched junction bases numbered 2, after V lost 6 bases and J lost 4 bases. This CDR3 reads CASSRLAGYNEQFF. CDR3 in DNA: TGTGCCAGCAGCCGACTAGCGGGGTACAATGAGCAGTTCTTC.

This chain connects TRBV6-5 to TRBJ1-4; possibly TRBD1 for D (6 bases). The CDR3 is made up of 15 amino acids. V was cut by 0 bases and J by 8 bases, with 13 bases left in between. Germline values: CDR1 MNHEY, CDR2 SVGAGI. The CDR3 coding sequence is TGTGCCAGCAGTTACTCAGGGGGATGGGGAGAAAAACTGTTTTTT. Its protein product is CASSYSGGWGEKLFF.

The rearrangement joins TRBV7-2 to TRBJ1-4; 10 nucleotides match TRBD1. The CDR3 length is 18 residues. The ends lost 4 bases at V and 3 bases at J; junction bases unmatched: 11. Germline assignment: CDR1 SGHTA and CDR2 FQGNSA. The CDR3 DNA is TGTGCCAGCAGCTCGAAAAAGGGACAGGGGCGGTCTAATGAAAAACTGTTTTTT. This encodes CASSSKKGQGRSNEKLFF.

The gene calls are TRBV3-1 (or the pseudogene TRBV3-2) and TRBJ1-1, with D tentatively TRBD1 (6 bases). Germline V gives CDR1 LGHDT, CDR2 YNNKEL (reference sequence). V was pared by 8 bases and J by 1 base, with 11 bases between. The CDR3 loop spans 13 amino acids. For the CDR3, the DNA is TGTGCCAGCTGGGGGCCCAAGAACACTGAAGCTTTCTTT. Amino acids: CASWGPKNTEAFF.

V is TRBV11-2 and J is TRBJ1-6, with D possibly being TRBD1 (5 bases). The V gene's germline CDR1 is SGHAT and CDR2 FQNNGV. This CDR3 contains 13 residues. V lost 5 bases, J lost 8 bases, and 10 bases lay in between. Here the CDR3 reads CASSRTKDSPLHF. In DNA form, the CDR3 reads TGTGCCAGCAGCCGGACAAAGGATTCACCCCTCCACTTT.

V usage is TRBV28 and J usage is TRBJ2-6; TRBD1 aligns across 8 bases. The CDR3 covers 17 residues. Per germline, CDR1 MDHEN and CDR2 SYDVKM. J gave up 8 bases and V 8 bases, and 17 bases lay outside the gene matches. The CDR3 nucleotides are TGTGCCAGCTTAATGACAGGGGATGTTTCAGGGCCCAACGTCCTGACTTTC. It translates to CASLMTGDVSGPNVLTF.

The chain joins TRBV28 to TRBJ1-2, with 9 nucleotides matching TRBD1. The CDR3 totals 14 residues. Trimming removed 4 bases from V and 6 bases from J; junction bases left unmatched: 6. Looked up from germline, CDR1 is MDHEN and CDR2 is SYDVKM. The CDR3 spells CASSYRTGENGYTF. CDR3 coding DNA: TGTGCCAGCAGTTACCGGACAGGGGAAAATGGCTACACCTTC.

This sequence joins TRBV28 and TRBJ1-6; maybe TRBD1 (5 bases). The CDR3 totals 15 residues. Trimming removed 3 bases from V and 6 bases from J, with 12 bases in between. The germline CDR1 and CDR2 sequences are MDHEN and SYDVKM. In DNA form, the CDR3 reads TGTGCCAGCAGTTTTCTCGCCAGGGTTAATTCACCCCTCCACTTT. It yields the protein CASSFLARVNSPLHF.

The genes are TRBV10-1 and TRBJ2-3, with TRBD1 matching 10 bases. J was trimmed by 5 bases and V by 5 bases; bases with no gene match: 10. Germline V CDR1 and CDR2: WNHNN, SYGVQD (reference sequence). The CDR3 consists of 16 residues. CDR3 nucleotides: TGCGCCAGCAGTAGTTCCGGGACAGGGGTCAGAGATACGCAGTATTTT. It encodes CASSSSGTGVRDTQYF.

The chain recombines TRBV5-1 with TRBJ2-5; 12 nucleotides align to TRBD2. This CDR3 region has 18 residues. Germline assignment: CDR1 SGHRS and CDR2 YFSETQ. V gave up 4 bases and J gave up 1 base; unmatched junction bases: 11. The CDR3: CASSLQPGTSGSQETQYF. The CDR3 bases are TGCGCCAGCAGCCTGCAGCCTGGGACTAGCGGGTCCCAAGAGACCCAGTACTTC. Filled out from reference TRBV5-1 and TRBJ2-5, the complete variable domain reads KAGVTQTPRYLIKTRGQQVTLSCSPISGHRSVSWYQQTPGQGLQFLFEYFSETQRNKGNFPGRFSGRQFSNSRSEMNVSTLELGDSALYLCASSLQPGTSGSQETQYFGPGTRLLVL.

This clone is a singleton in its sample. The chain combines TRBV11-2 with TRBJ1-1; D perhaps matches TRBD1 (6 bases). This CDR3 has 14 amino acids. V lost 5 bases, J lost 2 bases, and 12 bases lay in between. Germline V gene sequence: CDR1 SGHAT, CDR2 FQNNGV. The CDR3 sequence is CASSNPDSNTEAFF. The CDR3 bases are TGTGCCAGCAGCAATCCGGACAGCAACACTGAAGCTTTCTTT.

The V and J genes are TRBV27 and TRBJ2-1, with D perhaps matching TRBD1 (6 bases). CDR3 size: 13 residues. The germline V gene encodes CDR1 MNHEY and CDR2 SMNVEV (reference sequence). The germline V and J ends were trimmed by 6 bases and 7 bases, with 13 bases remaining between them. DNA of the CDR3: TGTGCCAGCAGCTCCTCGCAGGGGAATGAGCAGTTCTTC. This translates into CASSSSQGNEQFF.

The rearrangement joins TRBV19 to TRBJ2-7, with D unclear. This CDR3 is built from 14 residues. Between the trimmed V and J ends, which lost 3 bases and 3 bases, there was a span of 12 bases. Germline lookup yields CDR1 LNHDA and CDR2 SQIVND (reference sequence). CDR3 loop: CASSIRNADYEQYF. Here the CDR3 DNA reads TGTGCCAGTAGTATCAGGAATGCAGACTACGAGCAGTACTTC.

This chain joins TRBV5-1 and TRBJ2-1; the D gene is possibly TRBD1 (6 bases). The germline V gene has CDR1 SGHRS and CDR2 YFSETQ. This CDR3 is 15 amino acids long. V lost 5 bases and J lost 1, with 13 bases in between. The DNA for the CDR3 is TGCGCCAGCAGTTCTACAGGGTATTCCTACAATGAGCAGTTCTTC. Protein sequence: CASSSTGYSYNEQFF.

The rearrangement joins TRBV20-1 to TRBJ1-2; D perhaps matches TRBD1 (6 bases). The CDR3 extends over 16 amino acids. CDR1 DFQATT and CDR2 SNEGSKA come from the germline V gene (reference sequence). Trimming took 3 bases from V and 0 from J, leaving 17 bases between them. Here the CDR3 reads CSASSGVLQANYGYTF. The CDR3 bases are TGCAGTGCTAGTTCAGGGGTCCTTCAAGCTAACTATGGCTACACCTTC.

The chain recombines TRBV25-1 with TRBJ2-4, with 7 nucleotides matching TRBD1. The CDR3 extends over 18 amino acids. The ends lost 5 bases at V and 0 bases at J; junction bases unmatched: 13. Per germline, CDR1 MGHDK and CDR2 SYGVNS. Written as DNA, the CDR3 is TGTGCCAGCAGTTCACCCCAGACAGGGCTTCTAGCCAAAAACATTCAGTACTTC. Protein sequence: CASSSPQTGLLAKNIQYF.

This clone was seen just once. CDR3 bases: TGTGCCAGCAGCTTAGACTTTCGGGGTTTCGCTGAAGCTTTCTTT. This sequence encodes CASSLDFRGFAEAFF. The rearrangement uses TRBV7-2 and TRBJ1-1; no firm D call. Between the trimmed V and J ends, which lost 1 base and 6 bases, there was a span of 15 bases. The CDR3 spans 15 residues. The germline CDR1 and CDR2 sequences are SGHTA and FQGNSA.

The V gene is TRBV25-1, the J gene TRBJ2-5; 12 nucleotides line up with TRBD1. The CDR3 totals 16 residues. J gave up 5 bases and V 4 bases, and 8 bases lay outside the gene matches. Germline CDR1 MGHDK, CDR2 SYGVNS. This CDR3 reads CASSGFRDRGRETQYF. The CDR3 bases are TGTGCCAGCAGTGGCTTCCGGGACAGGGGGCGGGAGACCCAGTACTTC.

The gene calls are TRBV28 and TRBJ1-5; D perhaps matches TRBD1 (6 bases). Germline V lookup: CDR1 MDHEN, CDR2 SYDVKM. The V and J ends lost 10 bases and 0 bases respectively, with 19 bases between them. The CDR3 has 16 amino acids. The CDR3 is CATTWGGPHSNQPQHF. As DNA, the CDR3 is TGTGCCACCACCTGGGGGGGGCCACATAGCAATCAGCCCCAGCATTTT.

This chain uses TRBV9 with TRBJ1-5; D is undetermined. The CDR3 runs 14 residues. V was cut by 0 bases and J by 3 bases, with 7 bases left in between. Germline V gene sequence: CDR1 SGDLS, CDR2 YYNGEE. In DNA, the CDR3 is TGTGCCAGCAGCGTAGCCGGGGACAATCAGCCCCAGCATTTT. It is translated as CASSVAGDNQPQHF. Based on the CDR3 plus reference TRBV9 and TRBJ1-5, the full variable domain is DSGVTQTPKHLITATGQRVTLRCSPRSGDLSVYWYQQSLDQGLQFLIQYYNGEERAKGNILERFSAQQFPDLHSELNLSSLELGDSALYFCASSVAGDNQPQHFGDGTRLSIL.

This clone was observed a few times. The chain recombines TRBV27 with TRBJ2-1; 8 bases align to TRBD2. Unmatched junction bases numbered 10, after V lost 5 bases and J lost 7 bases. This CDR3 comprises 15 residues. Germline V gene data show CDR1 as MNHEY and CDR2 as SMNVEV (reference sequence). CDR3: CASSPGLDVRNEQFF. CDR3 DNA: TGTGCCAGCAGTCCGGGACTAGATGTTCGGAATGAGCAGTTCTTC.

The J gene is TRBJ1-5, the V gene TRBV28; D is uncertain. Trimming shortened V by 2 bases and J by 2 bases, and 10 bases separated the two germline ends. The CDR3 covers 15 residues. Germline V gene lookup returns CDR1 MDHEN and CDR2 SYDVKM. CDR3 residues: CASSLTLIGNQPQHF. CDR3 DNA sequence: TGTGCCAGCAGTTTAACCTTAATAGGCAATCAGCCCCAGCATTTT.

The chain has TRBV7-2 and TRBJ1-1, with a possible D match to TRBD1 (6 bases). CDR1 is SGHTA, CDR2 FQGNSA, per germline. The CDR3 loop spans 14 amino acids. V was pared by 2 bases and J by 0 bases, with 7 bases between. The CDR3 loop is CASSLRTVNTEAFF. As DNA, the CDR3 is TGTGCCAGCAGCTTAAGGACAGTGAACACTGAAGCTTTCTTT.